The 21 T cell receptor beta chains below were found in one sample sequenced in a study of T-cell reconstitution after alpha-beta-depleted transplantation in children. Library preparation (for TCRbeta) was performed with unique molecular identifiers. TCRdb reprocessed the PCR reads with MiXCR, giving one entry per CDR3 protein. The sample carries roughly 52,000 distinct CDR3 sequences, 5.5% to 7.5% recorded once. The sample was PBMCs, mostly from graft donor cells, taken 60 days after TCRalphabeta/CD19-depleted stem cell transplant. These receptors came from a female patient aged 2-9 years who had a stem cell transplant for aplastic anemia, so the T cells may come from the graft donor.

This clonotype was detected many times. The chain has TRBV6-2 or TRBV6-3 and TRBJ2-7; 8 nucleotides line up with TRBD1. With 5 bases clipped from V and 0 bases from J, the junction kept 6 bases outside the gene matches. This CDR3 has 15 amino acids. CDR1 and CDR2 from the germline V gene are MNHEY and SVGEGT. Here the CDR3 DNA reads TGTGCCAGCAGTCCGGGACAGGAAATCTCCTACGAGCAGTACTTC. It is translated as CASSPGQEISYEQYF.

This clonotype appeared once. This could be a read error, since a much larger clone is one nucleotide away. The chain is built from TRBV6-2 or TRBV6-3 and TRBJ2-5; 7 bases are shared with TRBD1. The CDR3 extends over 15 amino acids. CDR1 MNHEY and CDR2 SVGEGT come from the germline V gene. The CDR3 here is CASSLSGTVQETLYF. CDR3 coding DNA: TGTGCCAGCAGTTTATCGGGGACAGTCCAAGAGACCCTGTACTTC.

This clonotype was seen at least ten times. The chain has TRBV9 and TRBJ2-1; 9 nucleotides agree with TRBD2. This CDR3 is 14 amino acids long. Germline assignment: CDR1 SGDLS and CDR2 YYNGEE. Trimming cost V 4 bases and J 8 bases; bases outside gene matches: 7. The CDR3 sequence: CASSLAGSRYEQFF. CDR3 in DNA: TGTGCCAGCAGCCTAGCGGGATCGAGGTATGAGCAGTTCTTC.

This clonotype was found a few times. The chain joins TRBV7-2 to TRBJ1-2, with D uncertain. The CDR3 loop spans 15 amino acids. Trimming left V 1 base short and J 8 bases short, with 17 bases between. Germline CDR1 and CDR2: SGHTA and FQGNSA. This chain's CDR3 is CASSLELKGGGGYTF. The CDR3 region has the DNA TGTGCCAGCAGCTTAGAACTTAAGGGTGGCGGGGGCTACACCTTC.

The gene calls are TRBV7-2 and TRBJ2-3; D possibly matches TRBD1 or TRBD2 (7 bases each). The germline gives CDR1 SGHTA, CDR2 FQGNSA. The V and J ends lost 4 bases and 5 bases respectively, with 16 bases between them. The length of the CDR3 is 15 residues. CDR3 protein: CASSSQGGLGDTQYF. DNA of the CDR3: TGTGCCAGCAGCTCCCAGGGGGGGCTTGGAGATACGCAGTATTTT.

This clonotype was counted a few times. CDR3 DNA: TGTGCCAGCAGCTCTGAACTGCCGGGACAGATCTATGGCTACACCTTC. It codes for CASSSELPGQIYGYTF. This rearrangement joins TRBV7-9 to TRBJ1-2; 7 nucleotides line up with TRBD1. CDR1 is SEHNR and CDR2 is FQNEAQ in the germline V gene (reference sequence). The CDR3 extends over 16 amino acids. Germline trimming cut 4 bases from V and 4 bases from J; bases unmatched to any gene: 12.

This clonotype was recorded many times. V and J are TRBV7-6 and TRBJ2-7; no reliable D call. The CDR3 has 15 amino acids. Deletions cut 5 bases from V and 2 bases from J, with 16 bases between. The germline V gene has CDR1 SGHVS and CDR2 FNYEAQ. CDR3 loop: CASSPARGGTYEQYF. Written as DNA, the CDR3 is TGTGCCAGCAGCCCCGCCCGAGGCGGTACCTACGAGCAGTACTTC.

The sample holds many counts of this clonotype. The CDR3 DNA follows: TGCAGTGCCCCAAAGAGGGGACGGGTCTCCTACGAGCAGTACTTC. Translated: CSAPKRGRVSYEQYF. This chain connects TRBV20-1 to TRBJ2-7; the D call may be TRBD1 or TRBD2 (5 bases each). The CDR3 has 15 amino acids. V was clipped by 6 bases and J by 0 bases, with 18 bases between them. Germline CDR1 DFQATT, CDR2 SNEGSKA (reference sequence).

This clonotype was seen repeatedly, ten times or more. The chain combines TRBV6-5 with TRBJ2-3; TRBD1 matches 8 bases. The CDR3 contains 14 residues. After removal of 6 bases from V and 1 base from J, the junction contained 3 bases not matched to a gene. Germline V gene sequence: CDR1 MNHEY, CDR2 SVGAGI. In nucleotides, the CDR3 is TGTGCCAGCAGAATGACAGGGGGCACAGATACGCAGTATTTT. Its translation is CASRMTGGTDTQYF.

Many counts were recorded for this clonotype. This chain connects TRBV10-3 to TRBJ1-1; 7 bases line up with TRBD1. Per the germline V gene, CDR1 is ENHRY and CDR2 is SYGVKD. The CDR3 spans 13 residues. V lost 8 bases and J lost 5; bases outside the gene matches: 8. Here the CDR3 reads CAIGYDRATEAFF. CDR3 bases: TGTGCCATCGGGTACGACAGGGCAACTGAAGCTTTCTTT.

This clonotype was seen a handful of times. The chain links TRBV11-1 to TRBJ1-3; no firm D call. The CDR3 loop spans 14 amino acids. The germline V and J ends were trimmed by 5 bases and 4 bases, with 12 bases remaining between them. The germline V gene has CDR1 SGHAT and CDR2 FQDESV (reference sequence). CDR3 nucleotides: TGTGCCAGCAGCCATCCCTCGAAGGGAAACACCATATATTTT. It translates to CASSHPSKGNTIYF.

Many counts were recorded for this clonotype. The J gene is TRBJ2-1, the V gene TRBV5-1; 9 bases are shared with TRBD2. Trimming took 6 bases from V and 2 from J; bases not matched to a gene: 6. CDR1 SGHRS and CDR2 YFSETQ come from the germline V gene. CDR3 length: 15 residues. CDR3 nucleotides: TGCGCCAGCAAGTCGCGGGAGGGCCCCTACAATGAGCAGTTCTTC. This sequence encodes CASKSREGPYNEQFF.

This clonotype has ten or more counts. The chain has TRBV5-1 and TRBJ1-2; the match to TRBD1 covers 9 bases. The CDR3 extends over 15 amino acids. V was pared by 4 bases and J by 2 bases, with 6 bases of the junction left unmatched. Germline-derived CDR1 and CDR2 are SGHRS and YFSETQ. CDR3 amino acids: CASSTGQGTNYGYTF. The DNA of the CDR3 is TGCGCCAGCAGCACCGGACAGGGGACGAACTATGGCTACACCTTC.

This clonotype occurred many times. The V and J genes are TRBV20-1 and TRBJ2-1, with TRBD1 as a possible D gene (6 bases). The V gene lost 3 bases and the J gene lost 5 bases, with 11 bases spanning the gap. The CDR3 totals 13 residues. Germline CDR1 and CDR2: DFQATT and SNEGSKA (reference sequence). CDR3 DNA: TGCAGTGCTAGGCCAGGGGCGGACAATGAGCAGTTCTTC. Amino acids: CSARPGADNEQFF.

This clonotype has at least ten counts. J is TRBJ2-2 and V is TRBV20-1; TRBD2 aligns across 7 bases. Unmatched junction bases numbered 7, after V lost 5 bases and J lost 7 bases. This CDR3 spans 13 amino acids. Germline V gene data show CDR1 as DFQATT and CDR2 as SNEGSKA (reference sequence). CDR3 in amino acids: CSAFSGTGGELFF. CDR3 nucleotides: TGCAGTGCTTTCAGCGGGACTGGCGGGGAGCTGTTTTTT.

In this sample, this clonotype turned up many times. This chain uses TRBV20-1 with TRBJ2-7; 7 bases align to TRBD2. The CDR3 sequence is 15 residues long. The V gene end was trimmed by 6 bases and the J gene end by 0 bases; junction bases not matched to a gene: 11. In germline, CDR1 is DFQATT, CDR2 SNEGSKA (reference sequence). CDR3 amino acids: CSATTSALSSYEQYF. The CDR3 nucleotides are TGCAGTGCCACAACTAGCGCGTTAAGCTCCTACGAGCAGTACTTC.

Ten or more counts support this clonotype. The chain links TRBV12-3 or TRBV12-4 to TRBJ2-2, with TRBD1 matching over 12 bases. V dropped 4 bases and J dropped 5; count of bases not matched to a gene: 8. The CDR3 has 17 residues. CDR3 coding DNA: TGTGCCAGCAGTTCCAAGGGACAGGGGGCGGCGACCGGGGAGCTGTTTTTT. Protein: CASSSKGQGAATGELFF.

The chain's CDR3 is CSAREEVFDSPLHF. The CDR3 DNA is TGCAGTGCTAGAGAGGAGGTATTCGATTCACCCCTCCACTTT. This sequence joins TRBV20-1 and TRBJ1-6; D is undetermined. This CDR3 spans 14 amino acids. CDR1 is DFQATT, CDR2 SNEGSKA, per germline (reference sequence). V was trimmed by 0 bases and J by 8 bases, leaving 11 bases between them.

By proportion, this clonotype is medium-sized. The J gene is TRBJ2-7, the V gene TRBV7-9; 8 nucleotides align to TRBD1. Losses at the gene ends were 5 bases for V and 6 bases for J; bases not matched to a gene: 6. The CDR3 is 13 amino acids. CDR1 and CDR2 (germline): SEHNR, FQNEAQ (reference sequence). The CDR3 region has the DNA TGTGCCAGCAGCCCGGACAGGGTATCCGAGCAGTACTTC. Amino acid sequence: CASSPDRVSEQYF.

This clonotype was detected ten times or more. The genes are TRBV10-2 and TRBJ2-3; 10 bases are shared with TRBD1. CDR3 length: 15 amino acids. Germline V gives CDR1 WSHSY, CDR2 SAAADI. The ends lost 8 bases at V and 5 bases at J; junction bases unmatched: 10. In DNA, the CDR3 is TGCGCCAGCTCTGCCGGGACAGGGGTAATAGATACGCAGTATTTT. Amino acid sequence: CASSAGTGVIDTQYF.

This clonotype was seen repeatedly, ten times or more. CDR3 coding DNA: TGTGCCAGCAGTTACCCGGACGCGAGCTCCTACAATGAGCAGTTCTTC. It translates to CASSYPDASSYNEQFF. The J gene is TRBJ2-1, the V gene TRBV6-5; D gene unclear. The germline V gene encodes CDR1 MNHEY and CDR2 SVGAGI. The CDR3 has 16 amino acids. The V and J ends lost 2 bases and 0 bases respectively, with 11 bases between them.